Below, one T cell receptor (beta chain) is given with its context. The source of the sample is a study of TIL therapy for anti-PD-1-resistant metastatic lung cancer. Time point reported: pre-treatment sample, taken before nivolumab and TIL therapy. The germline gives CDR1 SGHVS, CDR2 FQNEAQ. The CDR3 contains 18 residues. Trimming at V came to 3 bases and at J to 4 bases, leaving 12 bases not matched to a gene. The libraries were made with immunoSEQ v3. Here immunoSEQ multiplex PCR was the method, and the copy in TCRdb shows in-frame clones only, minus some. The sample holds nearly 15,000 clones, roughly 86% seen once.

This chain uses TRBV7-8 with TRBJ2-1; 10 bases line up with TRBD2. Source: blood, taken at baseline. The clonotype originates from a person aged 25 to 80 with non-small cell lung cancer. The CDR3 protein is CASSLDRGLAGEYNEQFF. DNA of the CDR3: TGTGCCAGCAGCTTGGACCGTGGTCTAGCGGGAGAGTACAATGAGCAGTTCTTC.